These 19 T cell receptor beta chains share one sample of origin, sequenced in a study of T cell responses to AZD1222 COVID-19 vaccine. The protocol was immunoSEQ multiplex PCR, while the TCRdb copy is restricted to in-frame clones and leaves out a portion. Among 150,000 to 200,000 clones listed, 85% to 90% were seen once. This sample comprised peripheral blood, obtained on day 0 of MenACWY control vaccination. Receptors were obtained from an adult in good health.

The chain carries TRBV4-2 and TRBJ2-3; 9 bases match TRBD2. This CDR3 region has 17 residues. Per germline, CDR1 LGHNA and CDR2 YNFKEQ. V was pared by 4 bases and J by 1 base, with 9 bases of the junction left unmatched. CDR3 bases: TGTGCCAGCAGCCCAACTCACTCTAGCGGGGGCACAGATACGCAGTATTTT. Its translation is CASSPTHSSGGTDTQYF.

V gene TRBV6-4 combines with J gene TRBJ2-7; 8 bases align to TRBD2. V shed 0 bases, J shed 2 bases, and the junction held 3 bases outside the gene matches. Germline V lookup: CDR1 MRHNA, CDR2 SNTAGT. This CDR3 comprises 15 residues. This CDR3 reads CASSDSRREAYEQYF. The CDR3 DNA is TGTGCCAGCAGTGACTCCAGGCGGGAGGCCTACGAGCAGTACTTC.

Notes on this clone: Given the absence of the conserved phenylalanine or tryptophan at the CDR3 end, a read error is likely. The limits of the CDR3 on the DNA are not certain, so only TCRdb's listed CDR3 is given. The V and J genes are TRBV15 and TRBJ1-2. From germline, CDR1 is LNHNV and CDR2 YYDKDF (reference sequence). Counting both end residues, the CDR3 totals 13 amino acids. The CDR3 protein is CATSRDLDPSHLV.

The V and J genes are TRBV4-2 and TRBJ2-2, with 8 positions matching TRBD1. The V gene's germline CDR1 is LGHNA and CDR2 YNFKEQ. The CDR3 runs to 16 residues. The J segment lost 5 bases and the V segment lost 4 bases, leaving 9 bases of the junction unmatched. CDR3 nucleotide sequence: TGTGCCAGCAGCCCGTATCCAGGGGGCCGGACCGGGGAGCTGTTTTTT. This gives the protein CASSPYPGGRTGELFF.

The rearrangement uses TRBV29-1 and TRBJ2-3; no reliable D call. The CDR3 covers 13 residues. Trimming removed 4 bases at V and 3 bases at J, with 11 bases between. CDR1 and CDR2 (germline): SQVTM, ANQGSEA. The CDR3 DNA sequence: TGCAGCGTTGGGCCCCGACAAACAGATACGCAGTATTTT. Its translation is CSVGPRQTDTQYF.

The chain links TRBV28 to TRBJ1-2; no definite D call. The CDR3 covers 12 residues. Trimming pared 5 bases from V and 3 bases from J, leaving 7 bases between. Germline V gene data show CDR1 as MDHEN and CDR2 as SYDVKM. In DNA form, the CDR3 reads TGTGCCAGCAGTACAAGGGACTATGGCTACACCTTC. Translated, it gives CASSTRDYGYTF.

This clone appeared once. This chain joins TRBV11-2 and TRBJ2-7; D gene ambiguous. Deletions cut 0 bases from V and 9 bases from J, with 9 bases between. The CDR3 sequence is 12 residues long. CDR1 and CDR2 from the germline V gene are SGHAT and FQNNGV. This CDR3 reads CASSLDERVQYF. CDR3 DNA sequence: TGTGCCAGCAGCTTAGATGAGCGAGTGCAGTACTTC. Full variable domain (missing parts from reference TRBV11-2 and TRBJ2-7): EAGVAQSPRYKIIEKRQSVAFWCNPISGHATLYWYQQILGQGPKLLIQFQNNGVVDDSQLPKDRFSAERLKGVDSTLKIQPAKLEDSAVYLCASSLDERVQYFGPGTRLTVT.

V gene TRBV7-9 combines with J gene TRBJ2-2; the D gene is possibly TRBD1 (6 bases). From germline, CDR1 is SEHNR and CDR2 FQNEAQ (reference sequence). V shed 3 bases and J shed 3 bases, with 11 bases lying between them. CDR3 length: 15 residues. The CDR3 DNA is TGTGCCAGCAGCTTTGACAGGCGGGACACCGGGGAGCTGTTTTTT. Translated, it gives CASSFDRRDTGELFF.

V and J are TRBV19 and TRBJ1-4, with D perhaps TRBD1 (6 bases). The CDR3 has 15 amino acids. Germline V gene data show CDR1 as LNHDA and CDR2 as SQIVND (reference sequence). The V end was cut by 5 bases, the J end by 0 bases, with 10 bases between. This chain's CDR3 is CASSANRATNEKLFF. For the CDR3, the DNA is TGTGCCAGTAGTGCCAACAGGGCAACTAATGAAAAACTGTTTTTT. Using reference TRBV19 and TRBJ1-4 for the parts outside the CDR3, the full variable domain is DGGITQSPKYLFRKEGQNVTLSCEQNLNHDAMYWYRQDPGQGLRLIYYSQIVNDFQKGDIAEGYSVSREKKESFPLTVTSAQKNPTAFYLCASSANRATNEKLFFGSGTQLSVL.

This chain links TRBV7-9 with TRBJ2-1; a possible D gene is TRBD1 (5 bases). The germline V gene encodes CDR1 SEHNR and CDR2 FQNEAQ (reference sequence). With 5 bases removed from V and 6 bases from J, the gap between germline ends came to 23 bases. This CDR3 is 17 amino acids long. The CDR3 DNA is TGTGCCAGCAGCCCGACTCAGGGCCAGAAGAGTTTCAATGAGCAGTTCTTC. Residues: CASSPTQGQKSFNEQFF.

The J gene is TRBJ1-2, the V gene TRBV15; 7 bases are a match to TRBD1. J was trimmed by 2 bases and V by 8 bases; bases with no gene match: 8. CDR1 and CDR2 (germline): LNHNV, YYDKDF (reference sequence). CDR3 length: 14 amino acids. This chain's CDR3 is CATEEGAGNYGYTF. The CDR3, as DNA: TGTGCCACCGAGGAGGGGGCGGGAAACTATGGCTACACCTTC.

This clone was picked up one time. The rearrangement links TRBV28 to TRBJ2-3, with TRBD2 matching 10 bases. J was trimmed by 13 bases and V by 2 bases; bases with no gene match: 3. CDR3 length: 12 residues. The germline V gene has CDR1 MDHEN and CDR2 SYDVKM. The DNA of the CDR3 is TGTGCCAGCAGTTTACTAGCGGGAGAAGAGTATTTT. Translation: CASSLLAGEEYF.

This clone was recorded only once. The rearrangement joins TRBV9 to TRBJ1-3; D may be TRBD1 (6 bases). CDR3 length: 14 amino acids. Germline CDR1 is SGDLS and CDR2 is YYNGEE. Trimming took off 5 bases at V and 4 bases at J, with 13 bases between the two ends. The CDR3 DNA follows: TGTGCCAGCAGTCCAACAGGGTTAGGAAACACCATATATTTT. Residues: CASSPTGLGNTIYF.

This clone occurred a few times. The rearrangement uses TRBV2 and TRBJ2-7, with D possibly matching TRBD1 (7 bases). Trimming took off 5 bases at V and 4 bases at J, with 18 bases between the two ends. CDR1 and CDR2 (germline): SNHLY, FYNNEI. CDR3 length equals 15 residues. The CDR3 protein is CASSTGGGAEYEQYF. CDR3 sequence (DNA): TGTGCCAGCAGTACCGGAGGGGGCGCGGAGTACGAGCAGTACTTC.

This chain joins TRBV6-2 or TRBV6-3 and TRBJ1-2, with D perhaps TRBD1 (5 bases). There are 14 residues in the CDR3. The germline gives CDR1 MNHEY, CDR2 SVGEGT. The germline V and J ends were trimmed by 3 bases and 4 bases, with 12 bases remaining between them. This chain's CDR3 is CASSYTGTAYGYTF. CDR3 DNA: TGTGCCAGCAGTTATACCGGGACGGCCTATGGCTACACCTTC.

The chain joins TRBV6-1 to TRBJ2-5; TRBD1 matches at 8 bases. The V and J ends lost 2 bases and 4 bases, in that order; junction bases with no gene match: 6. The germline CDR1 and CDR2 sequences are MNHNS and SASEGT. The CDR3 loop spans 15 amino acids. This CDR3 is CASSEQDREVETQYF. The CDR3 coding sequence is TGTGCCAGCAGTGAACAGGACAGGGAGGTAGAGACCCAGTACTTC.

The chain couples TRBV6-2 or TRBV6-3 to TRBJ2-7; D gene unclear. In germline, CDR1 is MNHEY, CDR2 SVGEGT. Between the trimmed V and J ends, which lost 4 bases and 0 bases, there was a span of 7 bases. This CDR3 region has 13 residues. In DNA, the CDR3 is TGTGCCAGCAGTTTACGGAGCTCCTACGAGCAGTACTTC. Protein: CASSLRSSYEQYF.

This chain connects TRBV6-5 to TRBJ1-3, with TRBD1 identical over 7 bases. Losses at the gene ends were 7 bases for V and 3 bases for J; bases not matched to a gene: 6. This CDR3 contains 14 residues. Germline CDR1 reads MNHEY; CDR2 reads SVGAGI. The CDR3 loop is CASTQGTVGNTIYF. Written as DNA, the CDR3 is TGTGCCAGCACCCAGGGGACAGTTGGAAACACCATATATTTT.

The sample holds one count of this clone. The rearrangement uses TRBV30 and TRBJ1-5, with D unresolved. Deletions cut 2 bases from V and 5 bases from J, with 13 bases between. The CDR3 is 14 amino acids. Germline CDR1 reads GTSNPN; CDR2 reads SVGIG (reference sequence). The CDR3 protein is CAWSLGNADQPQHF. The CDR3 bases are TGTGCCTGGAGTTTAGGGAACGCCGATCAGCCCCAGCATTTT. Together with reference TRBV30 and TRBJ1-5, the CDR3 gives the full variable domain: SQTIHQWPATLVQPVGSPLSLECTVEGTSNPNLYWYRQAAGRGLQLLFYSVGIGQISSEVPQNLSASRPQDRQFILSSKKLLLSDSGFYLCAWSLGNADQPQHFGDGTRLSIL.